The sequence of this T cell receptor (beta chain) was determined in a study of T-cell reconstitution after alpha-beta-depleted transplantation in children. Findings of the study overall: The study reportedly traced alpha-beta T cells about two months after transplant to several hundred expanded graft clones. From surviving recipient T cells and thymic progenitors came the high day-60 TCRbeta diversity observed in some patients. The main origin of T-cell counts and diversity one year after transplant was newly produced T cells.

Comment on this clonotype: Its antigen remains unidentified.

V was cut by 5 bases and J by 7 bases, with 14 bases left in between. Germline V gene sequence: CDR1 SGHAT, CDR2 FQNNGV. The CDR3 runs to 14 residues. Unique molecular identifiers were incorporated during preparation of the TCRbeta library. TCRdb re-called the PCR reads through MiXCR, storing one row per CDR3 protein. This sample carries hundreds of thousands of distinct CDR3 sequences, about 23% of them seen once, and the ten largest clones take 13% to 15%. This clonotype was obtained from a boy in the first two years of life who had a stem cell transplant for acute myeloid leukemia, so the T cells may come from the graft donor. This chain joins TRBV11-2 and TRBJ2-2; D possibly corresponds to TRBD2 (5 bases). The sequences come from PBMCs, mostly from graft donor cells, collected 360 days after TCRalphabeta/CD19-depleted stem cell transplant. As DNA, the CDR3 is TGTGCCAGCAGCGGGTCTCGACGGGGCGGGGAGCTGTTTTTT. Encoded protein: CASSGSRRGGELFF. The entire variable domain, with the rest obtained from reference TRBV11-2 and TRBJ2-2, is as follows: EAGVAQSPRYKIIEKRQSVAFWCNPISGHATLYWYQQILGQGPKLLIQFQNNGVVDDSQLPKDRFSAERLKGVDSTLKIQPAKLEDSAVYLCASSGSRRGGELFFGEGSRLTVL.